These T cell receptor beta chains were read from a single sample in a study of blood T cell repertoires in COVID-19. The protocol was immunoSEQ multiplex PCR, while the TCRdb copy is restricted to in-frame clones and leaves out a portion. Of 150,000 or so clones in the sample, 85% to 90% are singletons; the top ten hold about an eighth. Sequencing was performed on peripheral blood. The source is a man aged 18-30 years with COVID-19, enrolled during active disease. Each CDR3 is given with its conserved first and last residue. A D gene is named only where the DNA matches it firmly. Size tells how often a clone was seen (once, few, many) or the class of an expanded clone, and some rows leave it out.

clone_size: -; j_call: TRBJ2-1; d_call: TRBD2; v_call: TRBV27; cdr3_nt: TGTGCCAGCTGGACTAGCGGACTACACAATGAGCAGTTCTTC; cdr3_aa: CASWTSGLHNEQFF
clone_size: once; j_call: TRBJ2-6; d_call: -; v_call: TRBV18; cdr3_nt: TGTGCCAGCTCACCCCCGACATTCCAGGCCAACGTCCTGACTTTC; cdr3_aa: CASSPPTFQANVLTF
clone_size: -; j_call: TRBJ2-5; d_call: -; v_call: TRBV5-6; cdr3_nt: TGTGCCAGCAGCACGGGACTGCCAAGAGAGCCCCAGTACTTC; cdr3_aa: CASSTGLPREPQYF
clone_size: once; j_call: TRBJ1-1; d_call: -; v_call: TRBV25-1; cdr3_nt: TGTGCCAGCACTCCGGGACACCTGAACACTGAAGCTTTCTTT; cdr3_aa: CASTPGHLNTEAFF
clone_size: -; j_call: TRBJ2-6; d_call: -; v_call: TRBV28; cdr3_nt: TGTGCCAGCAGTGAACAGGGCTCTGGGGCCAACGTCCTGACTTTC; cdr3_aa: CASSEQGSGANVLTF
clone_size: -; j_call: TRBJ2-2; d_call: TRBD1; v_call: TRBV9; cdr3_nt: TGTGCCAGCAGCGGAGGACAGGGGCAGGCCGGGGAGCTGTTTTTT; cdr3_aa: CASSGGQGQAGELFF
clone_size: -; j_call: TRBJ2-1; d_call: TRBD1; v_call: TRBV28; cdr3_nt: TGTGCCAGCAGTTCCCCGGGACAGGGGATCGCTGAGCAGTTCTTC; cdr3_aa: CASSSPGQGIAEQFF
clone_size: -; j_call: TRBJ2-7; d_call: -; v_call: TRBV5-3; cdr3_nt: TGTGCCAGAAGCTTCGGGCAGGGGAGAGGCGAGCAGTACTTC; cdr3_aa: CARSFGQGRGEQYF
clone_size: -; j_call: TRBJ2-3; d_call: TRBD2; v_call: TRBV11-2; cdr3_nt: TGTGCCAGCAGCCTTAGCGGGAGAAGGACAGATACGCAGTATTTT; cdr3_aa: CASSLSGRRTDTQYF
clone_size: once; j_call: TRBJ1-6; d_call: -; v_call: TRBV30; cdr3_nt: TGTGCCTGGAACCTGGCGGATTCACCCCTCCACTTT; cdr3_aa: CAWNLADSPLHF
clone_size: -; j_call: TRBJ2-1; d_call: TRBD2; v_call: TRBV28; cdr3_nt: TGTGCCAGCAGTTTGGGACTAGGAACCTACAATGAGCAGTTCTTC; cdr3_aa: CASSLGLGTYNEQFF
clone_size: -; j_call: TRBJ2-7; d_call: TRBD2; v_call: TRBV13; cdr3_nt: TGTGCCAGCAGCCCGCGGGACTCAAAGCGGGGGGTCTCCGAGCAGTACTTC; cdr3_aa: CASSPRDSKRGVSEQYF
clone_size: -; j_call: TRBJ2-2; d_call: TRBD2; v_call: TRBV2; cdr3_nt: TGTGCCAGCGGGCCCAGGACTAGCGGGAACACCGGGGAGCTGTTTTTT; cdr3_aa: CASGPRTSGNTGELFF
clone_size: -; j_call: TRBJ2-7; d_call: -; v_call: TRBV7-2; cdr3_nt: TGTGCCAGCAGCCTTAGCAGGGTATCCGCCTACGAGCAGTACTTC; cdr3_aa: CASSLSRVSAYEQYF
clone_size: once; j_call: TRBJ2-5; d_call: -; v_call: TRBV10-3; cdr3_nt: TGTGCCATCAGCGCCGAGACAGGGACCCAGTACTTC; cdr3_aa: CAISAETGTQYF
clone_size: -; j_call: TRBJ2-3; d_call: TRBD2; v_call: TRBV29-1; cdr3_nt: TGCAGCGCTGAGGGACTAGATAGGCAGTATTTT; cdr3_aa: CSAEGLDRQYF
clone_size: -; j_call: TRBJ2-1; d_call: TRBD2; v_call: TRBV10-1; cdr3_nt: TGCGCCAGCAGTGAGAGACCAGCGGGAGCTGAGCAGTTCTTC; cdr3_aa: CASSERPAGAEQFF
clone_size: -; j_call: TRBJ2-3; d_call: TRBD2; v_call: TRBV11-3; cdr3_nt: TGTGCCAGCAGCTTGACTAGCGCCTCAGATACGCAGTATTTT; cdr3_aa: CASSLTSASDTQYF
clone_size: -; j_call: TRBJ2-7; d_call: -; v_call: TRBV14; cdr3_nt: TGTGCCAGCAGCCAAGACAGGTCCGGCGAGCAGTACTTC; cdr3_aa: CASSQDRSGEQYF
clone_size: -; j_call: TRBJ2-3; d_call: -; v_call: TRBV9; cdr3_nt: TGTGCCAGCAGCCCTACCACTCGTCCCTCAGATACGCAGTATTTT; cdr3_aa: CASSPTTRPSDTQYF
clone_size: -; j_call: TRBJ2-7; d_call: TRBD1; v_call: TRBV30; cdr3_nt: TGTGCCTGGATCTCGGACAGGGGATCGGCCTACGAGCAGTACTTC; cdr3_aa: CAWISDRGSAYEQYF
clone_size: -; j_call: TRBJ2-7; d_call: -; v_call: TRBV27; cdr3_nt: TGTGCCAGCAGTTCTGCGGACTTCTCCTACGAGCAGTACTTC; cdr3_aa: CASSSADFSYEQYF
clone_size: -; j_call: TRBJ2-5; d_call: -; v_call: TRBV7-9; cdr3_nt: TGTGCCAGCAGCTTAGGGCAGGGCTTAGACGGGGAGACCCAGTACTTC; cdr3_aa: CASSLGQGLDGETQYF
clone_size: -; j_call: TRBJ2-1; d_call: TRBD1; v_call: TRBV28; cdr3_nt: TGTGCCAGCAGAAACATCCGGGACAGTGAGCAGTTCTTC; cdr3_aa: CASRNIRDSEQFF
clone_size: -; j_call: TRBJ2-2; d_call: TRBD1; v_call: TRBV24-1; cdr3_nt: TGTGCCACCAGTGATTCTGACAGGGCCTTAAGCACCGGGGAGCTGTTTTTT; cdr3_aa: CATSDSDRALSTGELFF
clone_size: few; j_call: TRBJ2-5; d_call: -; v_call: TRBV28; cdr3_nt: TGTGCCAGCAGTTTAACTGCAGGGGTTGTGGAGACCCAGTACTTC; cdr3_aa: CASSLTAGVVETQYF
clone_size: -; j_call: TRBJ2-7; d_call: -; v_call: TRBV15; cdr3_nt: TGTGCCACCAGCGCCTCGGTACTGAGGGAGCAGTACTTC; cdr3_aa: CATSASVLREQYF
clone_size: -; j_call: TRBJ2-1; d_call: TRBD2; v_call: TRBV13; cdr3_nt: TGTGCCAGCAGCGCCCGACTAGCGGGAGATTTAAATGAGCAGTTCTTC; cdr3_aa: CASSARLAGDLNEQFF
clone_size: -; j_call: TRBJ1-1; d_call: -; v_call: TRBV12-3/TRBV12-4; cdr3_nt: TGTGCCAGCAGACGACGGGAGAACACTGAAGCTTTCTTT; cdr3_aa: CASRRRENTEAFF
clone_size: -; j_call: TRBJ2-2; d_call: TRBD2; v_call: TRBV6-2/TRBV6-3; cdr3_nt: TGTGCCAGCAGTTACGGGACTAGCGCCGGGGAGCTGTTTTTT; cdr3_aa: CASSYGTSAGELFF
clone_size: -; j_call: TRBJ2-5; d_call: -; v_call: TRBV7-2; cdr3_nt: TGTGCCAGCAGACTCAGGGGACAAGAGACCCAGTACTTC; cdr3_aa: CASRLRGQETQYF
clone_size: -; j_call: TRBJ2-7; d_call: TRBD2; v_call: TRBV6-5; cdr3_nt: TGTGCCAGCAGCGCAACGGGACTAGCGGTACACGAGCAGTACTTC; cdr3_aa: CASSATGLAVHEQYF
clone_size: once; j_call: TRBJ1-4; d_call: -; v_call: TRBV14; cdr3_nt: TGTGCCAGCAGCCGAAGCTTTAATGAAAAACTGTTTTTT; cdr3_aa: CASSRSFNEKLFF
clone_size: once; j_call: TRBJ2-7; d_call: -; v_call: TRBV18; cdr3_nt: TGTGCCAGCTCTCCGGGACACAGCTACGAGCAGTACTTC; cdr3_aa: CASSPGHSYEQYF
clone_size: -; j_call: TRBJ2-1; d_call: TRBD2; v_call: TRBV7-6; cdr3_nt: TGTGCCAGCAGTCGAAGCGGGAGGAGGACCGTAGATGAGCAGTTCTTC; cdr3_aa: CASSRSGRRTVDEQFF
clone_size: once; j_call: TRBJ2-1; d_call: -; v_call: TRBV19; cdr3_nt: TGTGCCAGTAGTATACGAAGGGGTTCGGATGAGCAGTTCTTC; cdr3_aa: CASSIRRGSDEQFF
clone_size: -; j_call: TRBJ2-7; d_call: TRBD2; v_call: TRBV19; cdr3_nt: TGTGCCAGTACTGGACTAGCGGGAGAATCCGAGCAGTACTTC; cdr3_aa: CASTGLAGESEQYF
clone_size: -; j_call: TRBJ2-2; d_call: -; v_call: TRBV5-6; cdr3_nt: TGTGCCAGCAGCTTGGAGGGGGAGATAACCGGGGAGCTGTTTTTT; cdr3_aa: CASSLEGEITGELFF
clone_size: once; j_call: TRBJ1-2; d_call: TRBD1; v_call: TRBV2; cdr3_nt: TGTGCCAGCAGTGAATTTGACAGGGGGCCCTATGGCTACACCTTC; cdr3_aa: CASSEFDRGPYGYTF
clone_size: -; j_call: TRBJ2-1; d_call: -; v_call: TRBV11-2; cdr3_nt: TGTGCCAGCAGCCGGATAAGGACAATGAATGAGCAGTTCTTC; cdr3_aa: CASSRIRTMNEQFF
clone_size: -; j_call: TRBJ1-1; d_call: -; v_call: TRBV7-9; cdr3_nt: TGTGCCAGCAGCTTAGTTCAGGCACCTAACACTGAAGCTTTCTTT; cdr3_aa: CASSLVQAPNTEAFF
clone_size: -; j_call: TRBJ2-2; d_call: -; v_call: TRBV24-1; cdr3_nt: TGTGCCACCAGTGTGAGCAGGGCAGCCGGGGAGCTGTTTTTT; cdr3_aa: CATSVSRAAGELFF
clone_size: -; j_call: TRBJ2-7; d_call: -; v_call: TRBV7-2; cdr3_nt: TGTGCCAGCAGCTTATCAGGAGGAGTGGGCACCTACGAGCAGTACTTC; cdr3_aa: CASSLSGGVGTYEQYF
clone_size: -; j_call: TRBJ1-2; d_call: -; v_call: TRBV19; cdr3_nt: TGTGCCAGTAGCCCCGGTCGGACACACGACTATGGCTACACCTTC; cdr3_aa: CASSPGRTHDYGYTF
clone_size: -; j_call: TRBJ1-5; d_call: TRBD1; v_call: TRBV10-2; cdr3_nt: TGCGCCAGCAGTTATGGGACAGCGAATCAGCCCCAGCATTTT; cdr3_aa: CASSYGTANQPQHF
clone_size: -; j_call: TRBJ2-5; d_call: -; v_call: TRBV5-8; cdr3_nt: TGTGCCAGCAGCTCCGAGGGTTTTGGAGAGACCCAGTACTTC; cdr3_aa: CASSSEGFGETQYF
clone_size: -; j_call: TRBJ1-2; d_call: -; v_call: TRBV11-2; cdr3_nt: TGTGCCAGCAGCCACGGGGGGCGGAGCTATGGCTACACCTTC; cdr3_aa: CASSHGGRSYGYTF
clone_size: -; j_call: TRBJ2-1; d_call: TRBD2; v_call: TRBV2; cdr3_nt: TGTGCCAGCAGTGAAGCGAGGGGACTAGCGGGAACCAATGAGCAGTTCTTC; cdr3_aa: CASSEARGLAGTNEQFF
clone_size: -; j_call: TRBJ1-2; d_call: TRBD1; v_call: TRBV10-2; cdr3_nt: TGCGCCAGCATGATAGGGGGCCATGGCTACACCTTC; cdr3_aa: CASMIGGHGYTF
clone_size: -; j_call: TRBJ1-2; d_call: TRBD1; v_call: TRBV10-3; cdr3_nt: TGTGCCATCAGTGAGAGCAGGGGGCCGGATGGCTACACCTTC; cdr3_aa: CAISESRGPDGYTF
clone_size: -; j_call: TRBJ2-1; d_call: TRBD2; v_call: TRBV6-6; cdr3_nt: TGTGCCAGCATCCTAAGCGGGGGCCCTGGGAATGAGCAGTTCTTC; cdr3_aa: CASILSGGPGNEQFF
clone_size: -; j_call: TRBJ2-7; d_call: -; v_call: TRBV2; cdr3_nt: TGTGCCAGCAGGGAATATCTCTACGAGCAGTACTTC; cdr3_aa: CASREYLYEQYF
clone_size: -; j_call: TRBJ2-5; d_call: -; v_call: TRBV7-4; cdr3_nt: TGTGCCAGACTGAAAGAGACCCAGTACTTC; cdr3_aa: CARLKETQYF
clone_size: once; j_call: TRBJ1-2; d_call: TRBD1; v_call: TRBV6-1; cdr3_nt: TGTGCCAGCAGTGAAGCTACGAGGATCGACAGGGCAGGCTACACCTTC; cdr3_aa: CASSEATRIDRAGYTF
clone_size: -; j_call: TRBJ2-7; d_call: TRBD2; v_call: TRBV28; cdr3_nt: TGTGCCAGCAGTTTAGAGGTCGGGAGGCTCAGGGAGCAGTACTTC; cdr3_aa: CASSLEVGRLREQYF
clone_size: -; j_call: TRBJ2-1; d_call: TRBD2; v_call: TRBV20-1; cdr3_nt: TGCAGTGCTAGTGCGGGAGCCGACAATGAGCAGTTCTTC; cdr3_aa: CSASAGADNEQFF